The entry below gives a single T cell receptor beta chain sequence along with its context. The sample belongs to a study of T cell changes during pregnancy in multiple sclerosis. Germline values: CDR1 KGHSH, CDR2 LQKENI. The CDR3 extends over 15 amino acids. V gave up 3 bases and J gave up 4 bases, with 10 bases separating them. The data were produced by immunoSEQ multiplex PCR, yet TCRdb's version contains in-frame clones alone and is incomplete. The table has roughly 99,000 clones, about 90% seen once; the top ten hold less than 0.9%. The source material was peripheral blood, sampled in the third trimester of pregnancy. The source of this sequence is a female donor in good health, enrolled as a control in a pregnancy study. This chain uses TRBV18 with TRBJ2-6, with a possible D match to TRBD1 (5 bases). The CDR3 reads CASSPGQPGANVLTF. CDR3 DNA sequence: TGTGCCAGCTCACCGGGGCAACCGGGGGCCAACGTCCTGACTTTC.